This T cell receptor beta chain originates from a study of OX40 agonist ivuxolimab in advanced cancers. V lost 7 bases and J lost 0, with 9 bases in between. Germline loops: CDR1 MDHEN, CDR2 SYDVKM. The CDR3 runs to 13 residues. Measured with immunoSEQ multiplex PCR; TCRdb has only the in-frame clones, and not every one. The table includes fewer than 85,000 clones, 80% to 95% detected once. The source of this sequence is an adult with an advanced solid tumor such as melanoma, head and neck, liver or kidney cancer. The specimen was CD4+ or CD8+ T cells sorted from blood, collected in a trial of the OX40 agonist ivuxolimab. V is TRBV28 and J is TRBJ1-1; no firm D call. CDR3: CASNFNLNTEAFF. Here the CDR3 DNA reads TGTGCCAGCAATTTCAACTTGAACACTGAAGCTTTCTTT. The full variable domain, completed using reference TRBV28 and TRBJ1-1, is DVKVTQSSRYLVKRTGEKVFLECVQDMDHENMFWYRQDPGLGLRLIYFSYDVKMKEKGDIPEGYSVSREKKERFSLILESASTNQTSMYLCASNFNLNTEAFFGQGTRLTVV.